This TCR beta chain was recovered during a study of blood T cell repertoires in COVID-19. Followed over time, Seattle patients had been enrolled while infection was active. The assay was immunoSEQ multiplex PCR, and TCRdb's table has in-frame clones only and misses some. Of 410,000 or so clones listed, about 89% are singletons. CDR1 is LNHNV and CDR2 is YYDKDF in the germline V gene (reference sequence). The V gene lost 1 base and the J gene lost 10 bases, with 17 bases spanning the gap. The CDR3 loop spans 16 amino acids. The V and J genes are TRBV15 and TRBJ1-6; weak D call: TRBD1 (6 bases). The source of this sequence is a woman between 40 and 50 years old with COVID-19, enrolled during active disease. Sequencing was done on a sample of peripheral blood. The chain's CDR3 is CATSRGGGGIVSPLHF. Written as DNA, the CDR3 is TGTGCCACCAGCAGAGGGGGAGGGGGGATTGTGTCACCCCTCCACTTT.